This T cell receptor beta chain was retrieved from a study of blood T cell repertoires in COVID-19. Background on the study: Specimens from acute and convalescent COVID-19 originated in the United States, Italy and Spain.

Germline V gene data show CDR1 as SGHDT and CDR2 as YYEEEE. Trimming cost V 4 bases and J 3 bases, with 10 bases left between them. CDR3 length equals 13 residues. Authors' data handling: Using reference gene primer amplification, nucleated cell counts were estimated. Assay used: immunoSEQ multiplex PCR; TCRdb lists only in-frame clones, some missing. V and J calls and clone size come straight from that table; D and trimming were deduced from the DNA. The sample holds 200,000 to 250,000 clones; about 86% are singletons and the top ten take 2.5% to 3.5%. The clonotype comes from a woman in her twenties or thirties who had recovered from COVID-19. The sample comprised peripheral blood. J is TRBJ1-2 and V is TRBV5-6; TRBD1 might be the D (5 bases). CDR3 residues: CASSGDFDYGYTF. For the CDR3, the DNA is TGTGCCAGCAGCGGGGACTTTGACTATGGCTACACCTTC.